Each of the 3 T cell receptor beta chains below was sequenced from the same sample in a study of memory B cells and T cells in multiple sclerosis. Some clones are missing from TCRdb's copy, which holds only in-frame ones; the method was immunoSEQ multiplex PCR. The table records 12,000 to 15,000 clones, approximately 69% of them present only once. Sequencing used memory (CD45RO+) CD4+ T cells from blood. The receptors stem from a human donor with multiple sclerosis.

CDR3 loop: CASSYSGGNQETQYF. The CDR3 coding sequence is TGTGCCAGCAGTTACTCAGGCGGGAACCAAGAGACCCAGTACTTC. The rearrangement links TRBV6-6 to TRBJ2-5, with D maybe TRBD2 (6 bases). The germline V gene has CDR1 MNHNY and CDR2 SVGAGI (reference sequence). This CDR3 has 15 amino acids. V dropped 0 bases and J dropped 0 bases, with 8 bases sitting between them.

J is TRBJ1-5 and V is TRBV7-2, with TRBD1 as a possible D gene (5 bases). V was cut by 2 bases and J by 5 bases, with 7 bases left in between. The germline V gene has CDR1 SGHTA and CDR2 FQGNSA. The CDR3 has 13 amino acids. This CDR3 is CASSLIGDQPQHF. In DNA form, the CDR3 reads TGTGCCAGCAGCTTAATAGGGGATCAGCCCCAGCATTTT.

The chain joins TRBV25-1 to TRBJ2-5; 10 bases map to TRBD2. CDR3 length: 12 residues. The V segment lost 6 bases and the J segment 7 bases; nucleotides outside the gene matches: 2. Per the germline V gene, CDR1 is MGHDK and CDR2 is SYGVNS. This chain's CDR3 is CASRSSGGTQYF. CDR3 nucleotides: TGTGCCAGCAGGTCTAGCGGGGGGACCCAGTACTTC.